This TCR beta chain derives from a study of blood T cell repertoires in COVID-19. Study-level background: Specimens from acute and convalescent COVID-19 originated in the United States, Italy and Spain. The cDNA or gDNA used as material had been derived from T cells, B-cell-depleted T cells, or PBMCs.

The CDR3 is 18 amino acids. Germline V gene data show CDR1 as SGHVS and CDR2 as FQNEAQ. V lost 6 bases, J lost 0 bases, and 11 bases stayed unmatched. Here immunoSEQ multiplex PCR was the method, and the copy in TCRdb shows in-frame clones only, minus some. Among roughly 70,000 clones listed, over 65% were seen once. The source of this sequence is a woman in her 70s with acute or convalescent COVID-19. The J gene is TRBJ2-2, the V gene TRBV7-8; 9 bases fit TRBD1. The sample comprised peripheral blood. This CDR3 is CASRYGDRDPTNTGELFF. For the CDR3, the DNA is TGTGCCAGCAGATACGGGGACAGGGACCCTACGAACACCGGGGAGCTGTTTTTT.